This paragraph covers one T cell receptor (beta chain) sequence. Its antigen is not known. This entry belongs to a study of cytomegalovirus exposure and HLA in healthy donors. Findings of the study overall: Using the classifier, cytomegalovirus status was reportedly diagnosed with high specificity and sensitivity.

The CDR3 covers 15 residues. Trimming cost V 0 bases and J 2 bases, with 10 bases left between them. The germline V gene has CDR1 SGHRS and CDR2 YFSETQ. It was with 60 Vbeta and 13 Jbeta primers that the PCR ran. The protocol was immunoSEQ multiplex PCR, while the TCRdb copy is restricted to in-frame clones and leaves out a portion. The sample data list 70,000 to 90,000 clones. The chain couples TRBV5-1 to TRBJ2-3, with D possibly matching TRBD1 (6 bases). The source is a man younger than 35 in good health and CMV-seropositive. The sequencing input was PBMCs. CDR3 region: CASSLAGVLTDTQYF. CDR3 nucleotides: TGCGCCAGCAGCTTGGCAGGGGTCCTCACAGATACGCAGTATTTT.